Given below is one T cell receptor (beta chain) in context. This sample is drawn from a study of blood T cell repertoires in COVID-19. Across the whole study: Acute and convalescent COVID-19 samples came from the United States, Italy and Spain. Sample material is recorded as cDNA or gDNA derived from T cells, B-cell-depleted T cells, or PBMCs.

Losses at the gene ends were 4 bases for V and 5 bases for J; bases not matched to a gene: 11. The germline CDR1 and CDR2 sequences are SGDLS and YYNGEE. The CDR3 loop spans 17 amino acids. Original analysis: Amplified reference gene primers provided the basis for estimating nucleated cell counts. Produced via immunoSEQ multiplex PCR; TCRdb's table is partial and in-frame only. From that table come the V and J calls and clone size; the DNA was used to work out D and trimming. This sample has 200,000 to 250,000 clones, with 86% found just once. The TCR originated in a woman aged 55-69 years who had recovered from COVID-19. The J gene is TRBJ2-5, the V gene TRBV9, with 13 bases fitting TRBD2. Input material: peripheral blood. The CDR3 region has the DNA TGTGCCAGCAGCCCGGGACTAGCGGGGACAACCTTGGAGACCCAGTACTTC. This sequence encodes CASSPGLAGTTLETQYF.